This T cell receptor beta chain was identified in a study of T cells in Graves' hyperthyroidism and ophthalmopathy. Diagnosis relied on clinical symptoms, serum thyroxine and TRAb, thyroid ultrasound and orbital computed tomography. The V gene's germline CDR1 is MDHEN and CDR2 SYDVKM. V lost 5 bases to trimming and J lost 8 bases; unmatched junction nucleotides: 5. This CDR3 spans 13 amino acids. The investigators amplified TCR beta CDR3 regions from RNA transcripts. First-round RT-PCR targeting the TCR CDR3 was performed with the HTBI primer set. TCRdb called the multiplex PCR reads again in MiXCR, with one record for every CDR3 protein. The data hold about 640,000 distinct CDR3 sequences, with less than 25% observed a single time. A few counts support this clonotype.

The TCR comes from a man aged 25-40 years with Graves' ophthalmopathy. This sequence joins TRBV28 and TRBJ1-5; 8 bases are a match to TRBD1. Material for sequencing was blood. The CDR3 loop reads CASSPRGPEPQHF. The CDR3 DNA follows: TGTGCCAGCAGTCCCAGGGGGCCGGAGCCCCAGCATTTT.